The next 32 T cell receptor beta chains were all read from a single sample in a study of control samples from healthy donors and cancer patients. Using immunoSEQ multiplex PCR, the repertoire was profiled, and TCRdb retains in-frame clones only, with some absent. The sample includes more than 150,000 clones, 80% to 95% of them seen just once. The material sequenced was blood. These receptors were taken from a woman aged 25 to 39 in good health.

This chain links TRBV7-9 with TRBJ2-1; maybe TRBD1 (5 bases). Per the germline V gene, CDR1 is SEHNR and CDR2 is FQNEAQ (reference sequence). Trimming took 4 bases from V and 8 from J, leaving 9 bases between them. This CDR3 comprises 12 residues. CDR3 in amino acids: CASSYRGDEQFF. CDR3 in DNA: TGTGCCAGCAGCTATAGGGGCGATGAGCAGTTCTTC. The full variable domain, with the rest looked up from reference TRBV7-9 and TRBJ2-1, is DTGVSQNPRHKITKRGQNVTFRCDPISEHNRLYWYRQTLGQGPEFLTYFQNEAQLEKSRLLSDRFSAERPKGSFSTLEIQRTEQGDSAMYLCASSYRGDEQFFGPGTRLTVL.

This chain links TRBV5-1 with TRBJ1-1; D unresolved. V lost 0 bases, J lost 7 bases, and 10 bases lay in between. The CDR3 has 13 amino acids. Germline loops: CDR1 SGHRS, CDR2 YFSETQ. CDR3 in amino acids: CASSLDVFSEAFF. For the CDR3, the DNA is TGCGCCAGCAGCTTGGACGTCTTCAGTGAAGCTTTCTTT.

This clone was observed a few times. This chain links TRBV6-4 with TRBJ2-2; D unresolved. The CDR3 consists of 15 residues. The ends were cut back, 0 bases at V and 0 bases at J, with 5 bases in the middle. The germline gives CDR1 MRHNA, CDR2 SNTAGT. The CDR3 spells CASSDSQANTGELFF. Here the CDR3 DNA reads TGTGCCAGCAGTGACTCTCAGGCGAACACCGGGGAGCTGTTTTTT.

A single count supports this clone. The genes are TRBV10-3 and TRBJ2-7; 8 nucleotides align to TRBD1. This CDR3 region has 14 residues. Trimming removed 5 bases from V and 4 bases from J; junction bases left unmatched: 7. Germline V lookup: CDR1 ENHRY, CDR2 SYGVKD. The CDR3 nucleotides read TGTGCCATCAGTACGGACAGGGTCGGTTACGAGCAGTACTTC. It codes for CAISTDRVGYEQYF.

In this sample, this clone turned up once. The genes are TRBV7-9 and TRBJ1-6; perhaps TRBD1 as D (5 bases). V gave up 5 bases and J gave up 9 bases, with 17 bases separating them. CDR1 SEHNR and CDR2 FQNEAQ come from the germline V gene (reference sequence). This CDR3 is 15 amino acids long. CDR3 bases: TGTGCCAGCAGCCAATCCGGGACTCCTTTTTCACCCCTCCACTTT. Protein product: CASSQSGTPFSPLHF.

The chain joins TRBV7-9 to TRBJ2-3, with TRBD2 identical over 8 bases. Per germline, CDR1 SEHNR and CDR2 FQNEAQ (reference sequence). The J segment lost 2 bases and the V segment lost 2 bases, leaving 6 bases of the junction unmatched. This CDR3 comprises 16 residues. The CDR3: CASSLIRGGYTDTQYF. CDR3 bases: TGTGCCAGCAGCTTAATTCGGGGGGGATACACAGATACGCAGTATTTT. The full variable domain, in which reference TRBV7-9 and TRBJ2-3 provide the parts outside the CDR3, is DTGVSQNPRHKITKRGQNVTFRCDPISEHNRLYWYRQTLGQGPEFLTYFQNEAQLEKSRLLSDRFSAERPKGSFSTLEIQRTEQGDSAMYLCASSLIRGGYTDTQYFGPGTRLTVL.

The chain couples TRBV24-1 to TRBJ2-7, with D perhaps matching TRBD2 (6 bases). Germline values: CDR1 KGHDR, CDR2 SFDVKD. V was clipped by 9 bases and J by 1 base, with 9 bases between them. This CDR3 contains 12 residues. CDR3 DNA sequence: TGTGCCACCCAGGGACTTTCCTACGAGCAGTACTTC. It encodes CATQGLSYEQYF.

The chain uses TRBV2 and TRBJ1-3; perhaps TRBD1 as D (5 bases). The germline V and J ends were trimmed by 5 bases and 2 bases, with 13 bases remaining between them. This CDR3 contains 15 residues. CDR1 and CDR2 (germline): SNHLY, FYNNEI. CDR3 coding DNA: TGTGCCAGCAGTACCCAGGGCAGCGCTGGAAACACCATATATTTT. Translated: CASSTQGSAGNTIYF.

DNA of the CDR3: TGCGCCAGCAGTAGGGGAAGCGGGAGCTCCTACAATGAGCAGTTCTTC. This sequence encodes CASSRGSGSSYNEQFF. The V call is TRBV10-1, the J call TRBJ2-1; 8 bases line up with TRBD2. CDR3 length equals 16 residues. The trim removed 5 bases at V and 0 bases at J, leaving 6 bases unmatched. The germline gives CDR1 WNHNN, CDR2 SYGVQD (reference sequence).

The chain couples TRBV19 to TRBJ2-1; 9 nucleotides match TRBD2. With 7 bases clipped from V and 8 bases from J, the junction kept 12 bases outside the gene matches. The CDR3 length is 15 residues. The germline gives CDR1 LNHDA, CDR2 SQIVND (reference sequence). The CDR3 bases are TGTGCCAGTAACCCCGGGACTAGCCGCACGGATGAGCAGTTCTTC. Amino acid sequence: CASNPGTSRTDEQFF.

The chain joins TRBV27 to TRBJ2-1; D gene uncertain. The germline V gene encodes CDR1 MNHEY and CDR2 SMNVEV (reference sequence). CDR3 length equals 12 residues. Trimming stripped 3 bases from V and 7 bases from J, with 7 bases between. Written as DNA, the CDR3 is TGTGCCAGCAGTTTTATGGGGAATGAGCAGTTCTTC. Translating gives CASSFMGNEQFF.

This clone has a handful of counts. The chain employs TRBV30 and TRBJ1-5; 8 bases are shared with TRBD1. Trimming removed 2 bases from V and 7 bases from J; junction bases left unmatched: 4. This CDR3 region has 13 residues. The germline V gene has CDR1 GTSNPN and CDR2 SVGIG (reference sequence). This CDR3 reads CAWSNAGGQPQHF. CDR3 coding DNA: TGTGCCTGGAGTAACGCAGGGGGCCAGCCCCAGCATTTT.

The chain recombines TRBV11-2 with TRBJ2-1; no reliable D call. Trimming shortened V by 2 bases and J by 4 bases, and 6 bases separated the two germline ends. There are 13 residues in the CDR3. CDR1 SGHAT and CDR2 FQNNGV come from the germline V gene. The CDR3 spells CASSLYGYNEQFF. The CDR3 DNA follows: TGTGCCAGCAGCTTATATGGGTACAATGAGCAGTTCTTC.

The J gene is TRBJ1-2, the V gene TRBV28; the match to TRBD1 covers 7 bases. V lost 7 bases to trimming and J lost 6 bases; unmatched junction nucleotides: 5. Germline CDR1 MDHEN, CDR2 SYDVKM. The CDR3 contains 12 residues. The CDR3 protein is CASNRQGDGYTF. CDR3 in DNA: TGTGCCAGCAACCGACAGGGAGATGGCTACACCTTC.

This clone showed up just once. The chain combines TRBV3-1 (or the pseudogene TRBV3-2) with TRBJ1-2; no reliable D call. CDR1 is LGHDT and CDR2 is YNNKEL in the germline V gene (reference sequence). There are 15 residues in the CDR3. V was pared by 2 bases and J by 3 bases, with 13 bases between. The CDR3 loop is CASSQSDGYHYGYTF. The CDR3 DNA sequence: TGTGCCAGCAGCCAATCGGACGGTTACCACTATGGCTACACCTTC.

This chain joins TRBV6-6 and TRBJ1-1; the D is unclear. CDR3 length: 14 amino acids. Germline CDR1 reads MNHNY; CDR2 reads SVGAGI (reference sequence). V was pared by 2 bases and J by 4 bases, with 11 bases between. For the CDR3, the DNA is TGTGCCAGCAGTTACCAGGTCGGGTTCACTGAAGCTTTCTTT. Its translation: CASSYQVGFTEAFF.

V and J are TRBV7-6 and TRBJ2-3; 7 nucleotides line up with TRBD2. Unmatched junction bases numbered 4, after V lost 4 bases and J lost 3 bases. Germline CDR1 is SGHVS and CDR2 is FNYEAQ. The length of the CDR3 is 14 residues. This chain's CDR3 is CASSWEGLTDTQYF. The DNA for the CDR3 is TGTGCCAGCAGCTGGGAGGGCCTAACAGATACGCAGTATTTT.

The chain employs TRBV7-9 and TRBJ2-7; a possible D gene is TRBD2 (6 bases). Trimming took off 0 bases at V and 0 bases at J, with 9 bases between the two ends. Germline V gene sequence: CDR1 SEHNR, CDR2 FQNEAQ (reference sequence). The CDR3 has 15 residues. The CDR3 bases are TGTGCCAGCAGCTTAGCGGGAGGCCCCTCCTACGAGCAGTACTTC. Protein product: CASSLAGGPSYEQYF.

The rearrangement links TRBV6-5 to TRBJ2-1; D ambiguous. From germline, CDR1 is MNHEY and CDR2 SVGAGI. CDR3 size: 13 residues. Trimming removed 4 bases at V and 7 bases at J, with 11 bases between. The CDR3 region is CASSSEMGNEQFF. DNA for the CDR3: TGTGCCAGCAGTTCGGAGATGGGGAATGAGCAGTTCTTC.

This rearrangement joins TRBV28 to TRBJ2-3; 7 bases align to TRBD1. This CDR3 comprises 14 residues. Germline trimming cut 5 bases from V and 2 bases from J; bases unmatched to any gene: 4. From germline, CDR1 is MDHEN and CDR2 SYDVKM. CDR3 bases: TGTGCCAGCAGTCGGGACAGCCTCACAGATACGCAGTATTTT. Translating gives CASSRDSLTDTQYF.

The rearrangement uses TRBV7-9 and TRBJ1-1, with a possible D match to TRBD1 (5 bases). The CDR3 loop spans 14 amino acids. V was cut by 10 bases and J by 0 bases, with 15 bases left in between. The germline V gene encodes CDR1 SEHNR and CDR2 FQNEAQ (reference sequence). Here the CDR3 reads CATVTVTMNTEAFF. CDR3 nucleotides: TGTGCCACCGTGACAGTAACCATGAACACTGAAGCTTTCTTT.

A few counts support this clone. The rearrangement uses TRBV15 and TRBJ1-6; D gene ambiguous. This CDR3 is built from 12 residues. V was trimmed by 0 bases and J by 9 bases, leaving 3 bases between them. The V gene's germline CDR1 is LNHNV and CDR2 YYDKDF (reference sequence). The CDR3 nucleotides read TGTGCCACCAGCAGAGATATTTCACCCCTCCACTTT. This gives the protein CATSRDISPLHF.

V is TRBV27 and J is TRBJ2-7; perhaps TRBD2 as D (6 bases). The germline V gene encodes CDR1 MNHEY and CDR2 SMNVEV (reference sequence). The CDR3 loop spans 13 amino acids. Deletions cut 8 bases from V and 6 bases from J, with 17 bases between. This chain's CDR3 is CASGSWGEREQYF. The CDR3 DNA reads TGTGCCAGCGGATCTTGGGGGGAACGCGAGCAGTACTTC.

Regarding this clone: Other DNA sequences within the sample encode an identical CDR3. The chain joins TRBV7-2 to TRBJ1-6; no clear D. Germline CDR1 SGHTA, CDR2 FQGNSA. Trimming took 2 bases from V and 4 from J, leaving 15 bases between them. This CDR3 has 17 residues. CDR3 DNA: TGTGCCAGCAGCTTACTCCCTAGCAAAGGTTATAATTCACCCCTCCACTTT. Protein sequence: CASSLLPSKGYNSPLHF.

The chain combines TRBV27 with TRBJ1-2; 9 bases are a match to TRBD1. V gave up 5 bases and J gave up 7 bases; unmatched junction bases: 11. The CDR3 is 15 residues long. The germline V gene encodes CDR1 MNHEY and CDR2 SMNVEV (reference sequence). The CDR3 DNA follows: TGTGCCAGCAGTCCGCGGGACAGGGCCCTCCTTGGCTACACCTTC. As protein: CASSPRDRALLGYTF.

The chain uses TRBV24-1 and TRBJ2-1, with 9 positions matching TRBD2. The CDR3 consists of 14 residues. Germline loops: CDR1 KGHDR, CDR2 SFDVKD. The J segment lost 8 bases and the V segment lost 9 bases, leaving 10 bases of the junction unmatched. The CDR3 is CATSTGLAGHEQFF. The CDR3 nucleotides are TGTGCCACCTCTACCGGGCTAGCGGGACATGAGCAGTTCTTC.

A few counts support this clone. The V gene is TRBV12-3 or TRBV12-4, the J gene TRBJ1-3; D not certain. Trimming took 1 base from V and 8 from J, leaving 3 bases between them. The CDR3 extends over 11 amino acids. The CDR3 is CASSLVDTIYF. The CDR3 bases are TGTGCCAGCAGTTTAGTGGACACCATATATTTT.

This chain uses TRBV4-3 with TRBJ1-5; D call uncertain. Germline V gene sequence: CDR1 LGHNA, CDR2 YSLEER. This CDR3 is built from 13 residues. Deletions cut 4 bases from V and 6 bases from J, with 10 bases between. The chain's CDR3 is CASSPFTGQPQHF. The CDR3 bases are TGCGCCAGCAGCCCCTTTACGGGTCAGCCCCAGCATTTT.

The gene calls are TRBV30 and TRBJ1-6, with D unresolved. The CDR3 covers 13 residues. The germline V gene encodes CDR1 GTSNPN and CDR2 SVGIG (reference sequence). The CDR3 sequence is CAAVGSYNSPLHF. CDR3 coding DNA: TGTGCTGCCGTCGGCTCCTATAATTCACCCCTCCACTTT. Combining the CDR3 with reference TRBV30 and TRBJ1-6 gives the whole variable domain SQTIHQWPATLVQPVGSPLSLECTVEGTSNPNLYWYRQAAGRGLQLLFYSVGIGQISSEVPQNLSASRPQDRQFILSSKKLLLSDSGFYLCAAVGSYNSPLHFGNGTRLTVT.

The chain employs TRBV9 and TRBJ2-5; perhaps D is TRBD1 or TRBD2 (5 bases each). Trimming removed 4 bases from V and 2 bases from J, with 12 bases in between. This CDR3 is built from 14 residues. CDR1 and CDR2 (germline): SGDLS, YYNGEE. CDR3 nucleotide sequence: TGTGCCAGCAGCCCAGGGAGCCAACAAGAGACCCAGTACTTC. This sequence encodes CASSPGSQQETQYF.

The rearrangement uses TRBV7-6 and TRBJ2-2; TRBD2 matches at 7 bases. This CDR3 spans 13 amino acids. V was pared by 8 bases and J by 2 bases, with 2 bases of the junction left unmatched. CDR1 and CDR2 from the germline V gene are SGHVS and FNYEAQ. CDR3 bases: TGTGCCAGCGCGGGAGAAAACACCGGGGAGCTGTTTTTT. It yields the protein CASAGENTGELFF.

This clone showed up just once. The CDR3 region is CASSLTGFGNQPQHF. The CDR3 region has the DNA TGTGCCAGCAGTCTAACAGGGTTCGGCAATCAGCCCCAGCATTTT. The chain recombines TRBV6-2 or TRBV6-3 with TRBJ1-5; possible D gene TRBD1, 6 bases. The V and J ends lost 5 bases and 2 bases respectively, with 13 bases between them. The CDR3 is 15 amino acids. Looked up from germline, CDR1 is MNHEY and CDR2 is SVGEGT.